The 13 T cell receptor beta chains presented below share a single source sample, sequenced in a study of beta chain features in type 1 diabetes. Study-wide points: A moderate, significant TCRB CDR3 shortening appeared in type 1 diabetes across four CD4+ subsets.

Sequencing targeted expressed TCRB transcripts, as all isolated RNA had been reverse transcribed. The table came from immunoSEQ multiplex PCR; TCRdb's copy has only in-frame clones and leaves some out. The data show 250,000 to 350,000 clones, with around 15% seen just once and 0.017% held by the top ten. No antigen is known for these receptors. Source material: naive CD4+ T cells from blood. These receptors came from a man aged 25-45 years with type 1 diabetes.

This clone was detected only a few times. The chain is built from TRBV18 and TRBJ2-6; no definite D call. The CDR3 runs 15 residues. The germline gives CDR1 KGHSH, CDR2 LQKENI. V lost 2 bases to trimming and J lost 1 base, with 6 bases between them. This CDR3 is CASSPYGSGANVLTF. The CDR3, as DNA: TGTGCCAGCTCACCATACGGGTCTGGGGCCAACGTCCTGACTTTC.

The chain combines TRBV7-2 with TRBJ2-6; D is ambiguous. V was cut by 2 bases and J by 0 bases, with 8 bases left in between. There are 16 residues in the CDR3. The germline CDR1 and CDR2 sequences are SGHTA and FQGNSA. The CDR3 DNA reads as TGTGCCAGCAGCTTACCGGGTTTCTCTGGGGCCAACGTCCTGACTTTC. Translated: CASSLPGFSGANVLTF.

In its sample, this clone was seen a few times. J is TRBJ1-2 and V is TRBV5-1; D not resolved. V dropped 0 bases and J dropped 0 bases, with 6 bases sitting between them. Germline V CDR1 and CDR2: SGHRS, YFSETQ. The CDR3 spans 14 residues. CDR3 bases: TGCGCCAGCAGCTTGGAGCTTTCTAACTATGGCTACACCTTC. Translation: CASSLELSNYGYTF.

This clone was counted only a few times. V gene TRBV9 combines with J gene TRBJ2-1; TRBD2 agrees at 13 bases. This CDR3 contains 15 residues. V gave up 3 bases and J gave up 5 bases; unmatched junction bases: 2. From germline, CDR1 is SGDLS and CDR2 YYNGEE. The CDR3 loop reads CASSGGLAGDNEQFF. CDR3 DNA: TGTGCCAGCAGCGGCGGACTAGCGGGAGACAATGAGCAGTTCTTC.

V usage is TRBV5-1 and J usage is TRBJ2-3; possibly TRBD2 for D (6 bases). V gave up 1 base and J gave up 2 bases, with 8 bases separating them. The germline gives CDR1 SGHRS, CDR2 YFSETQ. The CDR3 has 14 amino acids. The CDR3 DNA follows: TGCGCCAGCAGCTTGCGCGGGATCACAGATACGCAGTATTTT. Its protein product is CASSLRGITDTQYF.

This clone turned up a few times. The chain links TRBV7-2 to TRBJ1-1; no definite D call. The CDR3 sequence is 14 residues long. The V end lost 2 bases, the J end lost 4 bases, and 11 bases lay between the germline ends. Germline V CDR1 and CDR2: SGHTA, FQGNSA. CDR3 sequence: CASSLSRLGTEAFF. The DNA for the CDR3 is TGTGCCAGCAGCTTATCGAGGCTGGGCACTGAAGCTTTCTTT. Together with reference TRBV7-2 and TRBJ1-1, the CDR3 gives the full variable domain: GAGVSQSPSNKVTEKGKDVELRCDPISGHTALYWYRQSLGQGLEFLIYFQGNSAPDKSGLPSDRFSAERTGGSVSTLTIQRTQQEDSAVYLCASSLSRLGTEAFFGQGTRLTVV.

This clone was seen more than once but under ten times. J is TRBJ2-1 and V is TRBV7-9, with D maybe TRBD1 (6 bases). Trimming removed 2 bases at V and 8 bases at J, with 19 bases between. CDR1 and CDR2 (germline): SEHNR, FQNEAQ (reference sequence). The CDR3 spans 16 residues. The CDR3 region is CASSLLRQAIIDEQFF. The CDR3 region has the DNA TGTGCCAGCAGCTTACTCCGACAGGCAATCATAGATGAGCAGTTCTTC.

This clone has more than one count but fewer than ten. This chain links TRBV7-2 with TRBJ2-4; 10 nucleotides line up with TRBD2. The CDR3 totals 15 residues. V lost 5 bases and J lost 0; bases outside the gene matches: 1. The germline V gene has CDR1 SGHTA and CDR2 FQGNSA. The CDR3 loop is CASSTSGVAKNIQYF. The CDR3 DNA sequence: TGTGCCAGCAGCACTAGCGGGGTAGCCAAAAACATTCAGTACTTC.

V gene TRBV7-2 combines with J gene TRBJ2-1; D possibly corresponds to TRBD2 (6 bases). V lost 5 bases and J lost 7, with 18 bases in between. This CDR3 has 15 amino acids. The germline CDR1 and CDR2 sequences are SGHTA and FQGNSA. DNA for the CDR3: TGTGCCAGCAGCGGTCTGCGGGGACGGTGGAATGAGCAGTTCTTC. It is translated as CASSGLRGRWNEQFF.

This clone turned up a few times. The CDR3 loop is CASSWGTVSWNEQFF. DNA of the CDR3: TGTGCCAGCAGCTGGGGGACAGTCTCTTGGAATGAGCAGTTCTTC. V gene TRBV7-9 combines with J gene TRBJ2-1; 7 bases fit TRBD1. The CDR3 covers 15 residues. Germline CDR1 is SEHNR and CDR2 is FQNEAQ (reference sequence). With V trimmed by 4 bases and J by 7 bases, 10 bases remained unmatched.

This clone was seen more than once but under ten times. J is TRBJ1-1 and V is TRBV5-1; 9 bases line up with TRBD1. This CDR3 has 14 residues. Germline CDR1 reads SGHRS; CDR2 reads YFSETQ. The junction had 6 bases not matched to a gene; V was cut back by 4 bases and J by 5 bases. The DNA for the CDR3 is TGCGCCAGCAGCCTAACAGGGGGCAATACTGAAGCTTTCTTT. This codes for CASSLTGGNTEAFF.

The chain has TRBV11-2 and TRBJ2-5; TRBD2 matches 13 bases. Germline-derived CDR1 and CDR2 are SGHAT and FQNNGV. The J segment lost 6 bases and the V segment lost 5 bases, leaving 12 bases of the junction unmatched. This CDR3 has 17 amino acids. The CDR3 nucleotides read TGTGCCAGCAGCCGACTAGCGGGAGGCCTCATGTTAAAGACCCAGTACTTC. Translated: CASSRLAGGLMLKTQYF.

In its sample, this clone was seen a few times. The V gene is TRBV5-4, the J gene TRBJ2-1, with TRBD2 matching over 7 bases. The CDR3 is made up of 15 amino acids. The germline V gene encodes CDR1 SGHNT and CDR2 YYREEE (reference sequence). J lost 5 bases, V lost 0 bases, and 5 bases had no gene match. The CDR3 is CASSLGGTINNEQFF. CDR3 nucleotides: TGTGCCAGCAGCTTGGGGGGGACTATAAACAATGAGCAGTTCTTC.